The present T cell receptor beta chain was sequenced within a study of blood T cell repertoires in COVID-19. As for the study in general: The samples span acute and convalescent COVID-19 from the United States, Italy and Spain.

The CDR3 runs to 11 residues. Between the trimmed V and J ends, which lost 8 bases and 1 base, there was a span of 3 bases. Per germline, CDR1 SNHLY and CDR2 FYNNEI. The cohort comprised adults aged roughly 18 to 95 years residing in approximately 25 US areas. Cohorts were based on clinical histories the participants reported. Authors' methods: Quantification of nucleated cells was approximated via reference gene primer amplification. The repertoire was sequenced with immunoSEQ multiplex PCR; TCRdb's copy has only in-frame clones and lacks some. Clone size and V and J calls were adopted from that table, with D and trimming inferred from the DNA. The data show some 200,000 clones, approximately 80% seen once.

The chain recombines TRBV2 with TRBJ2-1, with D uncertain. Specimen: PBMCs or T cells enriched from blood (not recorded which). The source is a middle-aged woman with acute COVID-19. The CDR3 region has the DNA TGTGCCAGCCGGTCCTACAATGAGCAGTTCTTC. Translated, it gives CASRSYNEQFF.